This record looks at one T cell receptor (beta chain) sequence and its context. The antigen remains undetermined. The sample comes from a study of cytomegalovirus exposure and HLA in healthy donors. 13 Jbeta primers and 60 Vbeta primers were used for the PCR. Sequencing was performed with immunoSEQ multiplex PCR; in TCRdb, only in-frame clones are kept and a portion is missing. The sample holds 90,000 to 120,000 clones, roughly 82% seen once. Regarding the study as a whole: Cytomegalovirus-associated TCR beta chains were listed, numbering roughly 150. There was a cluster of highly shared sequence variants that was likely a sequencing artifact. In vitro work confirmed that a few CMV-associated chains recognize CMV antigens.

The sample taken for sequencing was PBMCs. The origin of this receptor is a man aged 30 to 39 in good health and CMV-seropositive.

CDR3: CASSEGMGQPQHF. CDR3 in DNA: TGTGCCAGTAGCGAGGGTATGGGTCAGCCCCAGCATTTT. The V gene is TRBV19, the J gene TRBJ1-5, with D unresolved. Trimming left V 6 bases short and J 6 bases short, with 12 bases between. Germline CDR1 is LNHDA and CDR2 is SQIVND (reference sequence). This CDR3 is 13 amino acids long.